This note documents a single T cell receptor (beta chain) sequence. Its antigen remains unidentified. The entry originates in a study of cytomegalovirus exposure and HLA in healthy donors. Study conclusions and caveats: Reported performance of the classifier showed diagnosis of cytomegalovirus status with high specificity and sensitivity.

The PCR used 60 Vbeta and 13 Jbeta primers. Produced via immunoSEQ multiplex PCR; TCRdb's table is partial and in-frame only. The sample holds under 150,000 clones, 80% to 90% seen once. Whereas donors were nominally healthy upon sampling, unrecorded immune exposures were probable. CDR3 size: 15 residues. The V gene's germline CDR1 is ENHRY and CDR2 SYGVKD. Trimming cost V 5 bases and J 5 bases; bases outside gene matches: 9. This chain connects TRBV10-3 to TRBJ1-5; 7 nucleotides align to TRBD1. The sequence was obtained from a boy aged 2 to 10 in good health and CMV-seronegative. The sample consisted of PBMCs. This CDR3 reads CAISRSGTEDQPQHF. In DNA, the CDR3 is TGTGCCATCAGTCGATCAGGGACAGAAGATCAGCCCCAGCATTTT.